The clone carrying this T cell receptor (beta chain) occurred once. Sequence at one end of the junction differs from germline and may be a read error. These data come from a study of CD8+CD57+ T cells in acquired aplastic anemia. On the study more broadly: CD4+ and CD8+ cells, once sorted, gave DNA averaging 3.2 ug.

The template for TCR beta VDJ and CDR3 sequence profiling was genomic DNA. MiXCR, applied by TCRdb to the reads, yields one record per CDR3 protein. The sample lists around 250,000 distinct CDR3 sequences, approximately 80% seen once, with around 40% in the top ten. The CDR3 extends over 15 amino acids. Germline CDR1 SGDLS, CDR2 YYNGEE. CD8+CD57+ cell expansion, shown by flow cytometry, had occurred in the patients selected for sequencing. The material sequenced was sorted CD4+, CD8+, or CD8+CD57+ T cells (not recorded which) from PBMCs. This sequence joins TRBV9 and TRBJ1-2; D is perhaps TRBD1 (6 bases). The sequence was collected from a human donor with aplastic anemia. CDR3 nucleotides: TGTGCCAGCAGCTGGGGGGGAGGGACAAAGTATGTCTACACCTTC. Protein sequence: CASSWGGGTKYVYTF.